The sequence of this T cell receptor (beta chain) was determined in a study of cytomegalovirus exposure and HLA in healthy donors. The PCR employed 60 Vbeta primers together with 13 Jbeta primers. Measured with immunoSEQ multiplex PCR; TCRdb has only the in-frame clones, and not every one. This table has approximately 76,000 clones, roughly 78% appearing once. This clone was picked up one time. The ends were cut back, 6 bases at V and 4 bases at J, with 15 bases in the middle. The CDR3 spans 14 residues. Germline V gene data show CDR1 as WSHSY and CDR2 as SAAADI. The sample taken for sequencing was PBMCs. The rearrangement joins TRBV10-2 to TRBJ1-1, with a tentative D call TRBD1 (6 bases). The sequence was obtained from a man aged 25 to 45 in good health and CMV-seronegative. The CDR3, as DNA: TGCGCCAGCAGCGGACAGTATTACAGCACTGAAGCTTTCTTT. This translates into CASSGQYYSTEAFF.